Only one count was recorded for the clone carrying this T cell receptor (beta chain). CDR1 is SGHVS and CDR2 is FQNEAQ in the germline V gene. Trimming shortened V by 5 bases and J by 0 bases, and 11 bases separated the two germline ends. The CDR3 is 15 residues long. The data derive from a study of identifying expanded T cells in peripheral blood. Sequencing used immunoSEQ multiplex PCR; TCRdb keeps in-frame clones, though not all of them. The profile shows roughly 75,000 clones, about nine tenths of them singletons. This sequence was found in a person aged 18-70 years in good health. The sequencing sample was made of blood. The chain uses TRBV7-8 and TRBJ2-1, with D perhaps matching TRBD2 (6 bases). CDR3 protein: CASSQSSVSYNEQFF. CDR3 DNA: TGTGCCAGCAGCCAATCTAGCGTCTCCTACAATGAGCAGTTCTTC.